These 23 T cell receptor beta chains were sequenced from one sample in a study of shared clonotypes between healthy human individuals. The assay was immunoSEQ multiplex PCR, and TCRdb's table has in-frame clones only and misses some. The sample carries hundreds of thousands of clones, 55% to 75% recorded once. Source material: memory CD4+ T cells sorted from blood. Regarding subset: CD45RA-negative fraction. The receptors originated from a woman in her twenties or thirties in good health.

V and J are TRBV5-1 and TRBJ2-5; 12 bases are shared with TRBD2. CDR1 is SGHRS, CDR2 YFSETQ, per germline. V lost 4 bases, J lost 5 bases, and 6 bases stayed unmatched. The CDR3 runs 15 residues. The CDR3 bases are TGCGCCAGCAGCCTAGCGGGAGGGTACTGGGAGACCCAGTACTTC. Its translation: CASSLAGGYWETQYF.

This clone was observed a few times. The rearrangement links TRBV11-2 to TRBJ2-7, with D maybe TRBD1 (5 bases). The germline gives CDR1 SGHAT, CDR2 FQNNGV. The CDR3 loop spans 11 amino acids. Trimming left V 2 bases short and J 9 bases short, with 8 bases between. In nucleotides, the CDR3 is TGTGCCAGCAGCTTAAGGCAGGGGCAGTACTTC. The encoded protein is CASSLRQGQYF.

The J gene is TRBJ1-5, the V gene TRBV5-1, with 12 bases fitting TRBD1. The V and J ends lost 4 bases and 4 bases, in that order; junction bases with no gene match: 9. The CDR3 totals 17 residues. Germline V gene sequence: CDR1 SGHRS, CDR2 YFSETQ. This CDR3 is CASSPGQGARGNQPQHF. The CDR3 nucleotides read TGCGCCAGCAGCCCGGGACAGGGGGCGCGGGGAAATCAGCCCCAGCATTTT.

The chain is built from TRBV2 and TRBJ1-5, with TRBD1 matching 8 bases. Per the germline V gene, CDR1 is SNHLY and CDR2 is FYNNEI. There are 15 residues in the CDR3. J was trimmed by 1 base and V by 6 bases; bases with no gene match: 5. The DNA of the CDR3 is TGTGCCAGCAGCGTGGGACAGGACAGCAATCAGCCCCAGCATTTT. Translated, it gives CASSVGQDSNQPQHF.

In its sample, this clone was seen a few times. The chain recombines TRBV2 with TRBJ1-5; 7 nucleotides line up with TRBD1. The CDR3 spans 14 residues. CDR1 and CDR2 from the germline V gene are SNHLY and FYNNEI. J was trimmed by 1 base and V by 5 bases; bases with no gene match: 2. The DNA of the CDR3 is TGTGCCAGCAGTAAGGACAGGAGCAATCAGCCCCAGCATTTT. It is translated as CASSKDRSNQPQHF.

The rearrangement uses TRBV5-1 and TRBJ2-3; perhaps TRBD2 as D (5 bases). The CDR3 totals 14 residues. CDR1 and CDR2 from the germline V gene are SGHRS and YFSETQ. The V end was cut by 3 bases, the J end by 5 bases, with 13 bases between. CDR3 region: CASSYGRELDTQYF. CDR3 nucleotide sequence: TGCGCCAGCAGCTATGGTAGGGAGTTAGATACGCAGTATTTT.

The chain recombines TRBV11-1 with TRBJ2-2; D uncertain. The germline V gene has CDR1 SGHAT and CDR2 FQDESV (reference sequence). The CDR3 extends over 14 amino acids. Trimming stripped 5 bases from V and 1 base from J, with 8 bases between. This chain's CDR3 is CASSLDQNTGELFF. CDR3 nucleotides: TGTGCCAGCAGCCTGGACCAGAACACCGGGGAGCTGTTTTTT. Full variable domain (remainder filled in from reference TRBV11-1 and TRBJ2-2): EAEVAQSPRYKITEKSQAVAFWCDPISGHATLYWYRQILGQGPELLVQFQDESVVDDSQLPKDRFSAERLKGVDSTLKIQPAELGDSAMYLCASSLDQNTGELFFGEGSRLTVL.

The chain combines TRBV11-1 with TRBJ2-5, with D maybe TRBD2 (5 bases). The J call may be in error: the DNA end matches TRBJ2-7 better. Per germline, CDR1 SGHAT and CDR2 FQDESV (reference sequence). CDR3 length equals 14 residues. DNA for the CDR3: TGTGCCAGCAGCTACCAACGGGATTCGTACGAGCAGTACTTC. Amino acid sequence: CASSYQRDSYEQYF.

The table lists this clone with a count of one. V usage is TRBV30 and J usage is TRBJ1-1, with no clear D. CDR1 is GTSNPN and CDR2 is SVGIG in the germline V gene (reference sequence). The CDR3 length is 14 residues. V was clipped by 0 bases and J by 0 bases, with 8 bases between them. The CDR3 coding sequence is TGTGCCTGGAGTGTAGCAAGCATGAACACTGAAGCTTTCTTT. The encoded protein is CAWSVASMNTEAFF.

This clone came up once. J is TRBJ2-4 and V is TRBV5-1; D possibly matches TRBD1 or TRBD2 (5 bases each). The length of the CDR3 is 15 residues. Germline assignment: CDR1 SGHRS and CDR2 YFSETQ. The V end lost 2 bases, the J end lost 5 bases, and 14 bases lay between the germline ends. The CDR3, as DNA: TGCGCCAGCAGCTTAGAGGGGCAGTGGGAAAACATTCAGTACTTC. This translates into CASSLEGQWENIQYF.

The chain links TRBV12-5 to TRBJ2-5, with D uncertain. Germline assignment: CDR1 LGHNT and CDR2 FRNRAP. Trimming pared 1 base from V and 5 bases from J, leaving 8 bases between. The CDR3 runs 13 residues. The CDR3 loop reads CASGLGVGETQYF. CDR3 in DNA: TGTGCTAGTGGTTTGGGGGTCGGGGAGACCCAGTACTTC.

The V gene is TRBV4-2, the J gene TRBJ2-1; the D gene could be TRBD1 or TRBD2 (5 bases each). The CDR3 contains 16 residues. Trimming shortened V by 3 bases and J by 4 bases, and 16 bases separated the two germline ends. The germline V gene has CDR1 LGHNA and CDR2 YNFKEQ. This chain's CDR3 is CASSQASGQDYNEQFF. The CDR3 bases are TGTGCCAGCAGCCAGGCCTCGGGGCAGGATTACAATGAGCAGTTCTTC.

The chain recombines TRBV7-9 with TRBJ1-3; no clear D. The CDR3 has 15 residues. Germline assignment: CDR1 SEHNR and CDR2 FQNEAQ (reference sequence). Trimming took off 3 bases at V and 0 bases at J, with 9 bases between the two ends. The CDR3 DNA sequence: TGTGCCAGCAGCTTTCCGCGTAACTCTGGAAACACCATATATTTT. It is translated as CASSFPRNSGNTIYF.

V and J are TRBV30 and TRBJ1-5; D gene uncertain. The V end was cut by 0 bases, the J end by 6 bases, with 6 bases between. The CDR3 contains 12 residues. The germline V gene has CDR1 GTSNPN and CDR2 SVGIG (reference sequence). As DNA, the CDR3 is TGTGCCTGGAGTGTTAGTGGTCAGCCCCAGCATTTT. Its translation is CAWSVSGQPQHF.

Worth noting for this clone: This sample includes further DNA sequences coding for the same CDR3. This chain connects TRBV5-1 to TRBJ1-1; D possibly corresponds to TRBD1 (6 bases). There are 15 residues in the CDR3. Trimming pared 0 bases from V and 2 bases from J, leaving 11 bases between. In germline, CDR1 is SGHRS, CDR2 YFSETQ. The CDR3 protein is CASSLVDSRNTEAFF. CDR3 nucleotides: TGCGCCAGCAGCTTGGTGGACAGCCGCAACACTGAAGCTTTCTTT. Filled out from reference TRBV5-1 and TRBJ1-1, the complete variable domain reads KAGVTQTPRYLIKTRGQQVTLSCSPISGHRSVSWYQQTPGQGLQFLFEYFSETQRNKGNFPGRFSGRQFSNSRSEMNVSTLELGDSALYLCASSLVDSRNTEAFFGQGTRLTVV.

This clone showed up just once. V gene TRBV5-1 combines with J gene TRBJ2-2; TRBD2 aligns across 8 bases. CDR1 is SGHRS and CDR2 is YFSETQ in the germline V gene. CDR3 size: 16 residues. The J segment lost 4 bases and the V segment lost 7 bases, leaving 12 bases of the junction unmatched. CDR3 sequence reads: CASSPWGGRSTGELFF. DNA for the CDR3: TGCGCCAGCTCCCCCTGGGGCGGGAGGAGCACCGGGGAGCTGTTTTTT.

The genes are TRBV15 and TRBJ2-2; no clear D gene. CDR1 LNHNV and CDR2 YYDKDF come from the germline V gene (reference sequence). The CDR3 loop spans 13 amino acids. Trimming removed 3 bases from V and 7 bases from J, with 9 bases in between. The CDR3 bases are TGTGCCACCAGCAGTTGGGCTGTCGGGGAGCTGTTTTTT. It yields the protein CATSSWAVGELFF.

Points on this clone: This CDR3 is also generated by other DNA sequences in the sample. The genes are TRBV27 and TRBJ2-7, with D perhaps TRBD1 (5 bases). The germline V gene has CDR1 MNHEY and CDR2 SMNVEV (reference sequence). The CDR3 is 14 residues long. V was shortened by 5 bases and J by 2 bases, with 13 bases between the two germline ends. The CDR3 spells CASSLSRQTYEQYF. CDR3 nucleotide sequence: TGTGCCAGCAGTCTTTCTAGACAGACCTACGAGCAGTACTTC.

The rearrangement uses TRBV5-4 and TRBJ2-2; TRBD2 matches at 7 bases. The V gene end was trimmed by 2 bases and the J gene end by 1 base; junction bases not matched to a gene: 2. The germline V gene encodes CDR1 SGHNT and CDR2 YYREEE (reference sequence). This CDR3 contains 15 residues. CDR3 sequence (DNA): TGTGCCAGCAGCTTAAGCGGGGTGAACACCGGGGAGCTGTTTTTT. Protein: CASSLSGVNTGELFF.

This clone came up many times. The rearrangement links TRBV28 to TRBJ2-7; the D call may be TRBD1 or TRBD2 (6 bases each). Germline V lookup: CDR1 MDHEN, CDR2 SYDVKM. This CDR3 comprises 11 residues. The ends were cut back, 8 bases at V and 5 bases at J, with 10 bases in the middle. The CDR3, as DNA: TGTGCCAGCCTCGGGGGCCACGAGCAGTACTTC. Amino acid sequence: CASLGGHEQYF.

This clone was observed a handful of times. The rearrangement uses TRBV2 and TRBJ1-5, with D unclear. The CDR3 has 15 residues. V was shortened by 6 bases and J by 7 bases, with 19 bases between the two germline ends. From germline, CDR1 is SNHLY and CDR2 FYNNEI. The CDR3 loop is CASSRSNIRGQPQHF. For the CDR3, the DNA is TGTGCCAGCAGCCGAAGTAACATAAGAGGACAGCCCCAGCATTTT.

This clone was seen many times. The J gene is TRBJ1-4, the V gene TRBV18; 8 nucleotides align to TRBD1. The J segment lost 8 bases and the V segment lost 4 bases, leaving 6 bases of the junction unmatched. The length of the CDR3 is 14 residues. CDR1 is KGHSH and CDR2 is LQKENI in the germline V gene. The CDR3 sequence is CASSRGQGAEKLFF. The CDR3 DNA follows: TGTGCCAGCTCACGAGGACAGGGTGCCGAAAAACTGTTTTTT. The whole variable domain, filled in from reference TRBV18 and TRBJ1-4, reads NAGVMQNPRHLVRRRGQEARLRCSPMKGHSHVYWYRQLPEEGLKFMVYLQKENIIDESGMPKERFSAEFPKEGPSILRIQQVVRGDSAAYFCASSRGQGAEKLFFGSGTQLSVL.

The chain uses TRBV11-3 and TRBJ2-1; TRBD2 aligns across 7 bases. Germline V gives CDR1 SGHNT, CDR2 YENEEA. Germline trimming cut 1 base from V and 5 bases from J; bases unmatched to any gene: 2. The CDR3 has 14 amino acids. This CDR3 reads CASSLGGRNNEQFF. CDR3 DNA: TGTGCCAGCAGCTTAGGCGGGAGAAACAATGAGCAGTTCTTC.